The rows below give T cell receptor beta chains drawn from one sample of a study of T cells in Graves' hyperthyroidism and ophthalmopathy. TCRdb passed the multiplex PCR reads through MiXCR, listing each CDR3 protein once. The top ten clones hold 11% of a sample with some 360,000 distinct CDR3 sequences, around 13% of them seen once. Sequencing used blood. The source of these receptors is a woman aged 55-69 years with Graves' hyperthyroidism. CDR3s include the opening cysteine and the closing phenylalanine or tryptophan. A D gene is named only where the DNA matches it firmly. The size of a clone is reported for some rows only, either as once, few or many, or as a class for expanded clones.

D gene: TRBD1; J gene: TRBJ1-1; clone size: many; V gene: TRBV7-8; CDR3 DNA: TGTGCCAGCAGCGTCCAGGGGGTAGCTGAAGCTTTCTTT; CDR3 protein: CASSVQGVAEAFF
D gene: TRBD1; J gene: TRBJ1-5; clone size: many; V gene: TRBV12-3/TRBV12-4; CDR3 DNA: TGTGCCAGCAGTTTCCCCGGACAGGCACAGCCCCAGCATTTT; CDR3 protein: CASSFPGQAQPQHF
D gene: -; J gene: TRBJ1-5; clone size: -; V gene: TRBV6-4; CDR3 DNA: TGTGCCAGCAGTGCGGACGCAGGGAATCAGCCCCAGCATTTT; CDR3 protein: CASSADAGNQPQHF
D gene: TRBD2; J gene: TRBJ2-1; clone size: many; V gene: TRBV30; CDR3 DNA: TGTGCCTGGCGACTAGCGGCCCTTTACGGGAGTGAGCAGTTCTTC; CDR3 protein: CAWRLAALYGSEQFF
D gene: -; J gene: TRBJ2-6; clone size: few; V gene: TRBV5-1; CDR3 DNA: TGCGCCAGCAGCTTGGCGGGGATTGGGTCTGGGGCCAACGTCCTGACTTTC; CDR3 protein: CASSLAGIGSGANVLTF
D gene: -; J gene: TRBJ2-7; clone size: -; V gene: TRBV14; CDR3 DNA: TGTGCCAGCAGCTCGTCTCCCCTCGAGCAGTACTTC; CDR3 protein: CASSSSPLEQYF
D gene: -; J gene: TRBJ2-2; clone size: many; V gene: TRBV5-1; CDR3 DNA: TGCGCCAGCAGCTTCGGGACACCTAACACCGGGGAGCTGTTTTTT; CDR3 protein: CASSFGTPNTGELFF
D gene: -; J gene: TRBJ1-6; clone size: many; V gene: TRBV10-3; CDR3 DNA: TGTGCCATCAGCCGGCGGGGTATCAATTCACCCCTCCACTTT; CDR3 protein: CAISRRGINSPLHF
D gene: TRBD2; J gene: TRBJ2-1; clone size: few; V gene: TRBV6-8; CDR3 DNA: TGTGCCAGCAGTTACGGGACTAGCGGGCGGGAGCAGTTCTTC; CDR3 protein: CASSYGTSGREQFF
D gene: TRBD1; J gene: TRBJ1-2; clone size: many; V gene: TRBV7-9; CDR3 DNA: TGTGCCAGCAGCTCCCCCGACAGGGGGCGCCTCTATGGCTACACCTTC; CDR3 protein: CASSSPDRGRLYGYTF
D gene: -; J gene: TRBJ2-7; clone size: many; V gene: TRBV7-8; CDR3 DNA: TGTGCCAGCAGCTCACTAGCCCTAAGCTCCTACGAGCAGTACTTC; CDR3 protein: CASSSLALSSYEQYF
D gene: TRBD1; J gene: TRBJ1-2; clone size: many; V gene: TRBV7-8; CDR3 DNA: TGTGCCAGCAGCTTCCTTCCAGCTTCAGGGGGCTTATATGGCTACACCTTC; CDR3 protein: CASSFLPASGGLYGYTF
D gene: -; J gene: TRBJ2-7; clone size: many; V gene: TRBV2; CDR3 DNA: TGTGCCAGCAGTGGCTCAGGGGCGGTCGGGCAGTACTTC; CDR3 protein: CASSGSGAVGQYF
D gene: -; J gene: TRBJ1-5; clone size: few; V gene: TRBV4-1; CDR3 DNA: TGCGCCAGCAGCCAAGACCGGACAGATGGCAATCAGCCCCAGCATTTT; CDR3 protein: CASSQDRTDGNQPQHF
D gene: -; J gene: TRBJ2-5; clone size: -; V gene: TRBV7-9; CDR3 DNA: TGTGCCAGCAGCTTAGGGGGGGCACTTCAAGAGACCCAGTACTTC; CDR3 protein: CASSLGGALQETQYF
D gene: TRBD1; J gene: TRBJ1-4; clone size: -; V gene: TRBV6-2/TRBV6-3; CDR3 DNA: TGTGCCAGCAGTTACTCGCTATGGACAGGGGCTGGTGAAAAACTGTTTTTT; CDR3 protein: CASSYSLWTGAGEKLFF
D gene: -; J gene: TRBJ2-1; clone size: few; V gene: TRBV10-1; CDR3 DNA: TGCGCCAGCAGTGAGGGTTACAGGGATTCCTACAATGAGCAGTTCTTC; CDR3 protein: CASSEGYRDSYNEQFF
D gene: -; J gene: TRBJ2-1; clone size: many; V gene: TRBV7-2; CDR3 DNA: TGTGCCAGCAGCTTAGCGGGTTATGAGCAGTTCTTC; CDR3 protein: CASSLAGYEQFF
D gene: TRBD1; J gene: TRBJ1-2; clone size: -; V gene: TRBV30; CDR3 DNA: TGTGCCTGGGCACCGGGACAGGTGTATGGCTACACCTTC; CDR3 protein: CAWAPGQVYGYTF
D gene: TRBD2; J gene: TRBJ2-2; clone size: -; V gene: TRBV6-1; CDR3 DNA: TGTGCCAGCGGTAGCGGGATAGACACCGGGGAGCTGTTTTTT; CDR3 protein: CASGSGIDTGELFF
D gene: TRBD2; J gene: TRBJ2-7; clone size: -; V gene: TRBV19; CDR3 DNA: TGTGCCAGTAGTGCCGGGACTAGCGGAAAATACGAGCAGTACTTC; CDR3 protein: CASSAGTSGKYEQYF
D gene: -; J gene: TRBJ1-1; clone size: -; V gene: TRBV5-1; CDR3 DNA: TGCGCCAGCGGTCCGCAACGGAAGGACACTGAAGCTTTCTTT; CDR3 protein: CASGPQRKDTEAFF
D gene: -; J gene: TRBJ1-1; clone size: many; V gene: TRBV12-3/TRBV12-4; CDR3 DNA: TGTGCCAGCAGATATGCCGGGACCCCTGAAGCTTTCTTT; CDR3 protein: CASRYAGTPEAFF
D gene: TRBD2; J gene: TRBJ2-1; clone size: many; V gene: TRBV12-3/TRBV12-4; CDR3 DNA: TGTGCCAGCACCGGGACTAGTTACAATGAGCAGTTCTTC; CDR3 protein: CASTGTSYNEQFF
D gene: -; J gene: TRBJ2-3; clone size: many; V gene: TRBV2; CDR3 DNA: TGTGCCAGCAGTCGCGGGACTCCTATCCAGTATTTT; CDR3 protein: CASSRGTPIQYF
D gene: TRBD2; J gene: TRBJ2-1; clone size: many; V gene: TRBV2; CDR3 DNA: TGTGCCAGCGACGGCGGGAGTGACAATGAGCAGTTCTTC; CDR3 protein: CASDGGSDNEQFF
D gene: -; J gene: TRBJ1-4; clone size: few; V gene: TRBV6-1; CDR3 DNA: TGTGCCAGCGATACGGCGGGAAAACTGTTTTTT; CDR3 protein: CASDTAGKLFF
D gene: TRBD2; J gene: TRBJ2-7; clone size: -; V gene: TRBV5-1; CDR3 DNA: TGCGCCAGCAGCTTGGAGGCTAGCGGGAAATACGAGCAGTACTTC; CDR3 protein: CASSLEASGKYEQYF
D gene: -; J gene: TRBJ1-5; clone size: many; V gene: TRBV6-1; CDR3 DNA: TGTGCCAGCAGGGCCGGGACACCGAATCAGCCCCAGCATTTT; CDR3 protein: CASRAGTPNQPQHF
D gene: TRBD2; J gene: TRBJ2-1; clone size: many; V gene: TRBV20-1; CDR3 DNA: TGCAGTGCTAGCCCGACTAGCAGGAACTACAATGAGCAGTTCTTC; CDR3 protein: CSASPTSRNYNEQFF
D gene: TRBD2; J gene: TRBJ2-7; clone size: many; V gene: TRBV6-1; CDR3 DNA: TGTGCCAGCTCACCGCGGGGGGGAGGGCCGCATGAGCAGTACTTC; CDR3 protein: CASSPRGGGPHEQYF
D gene: TRBD1; J gene: TRBJ2-5; clone size: few; V gene: TRBV20-1; CDR3 DNA: TGCAGTGCTGCCAAAAACAGGGGTATGGATCAAGAGACCCAGTACTTC; CDR3 protein: CSAAKNRGMDQETQYF
D gene: -; J gene: TRBJ1-2; clone size: -; V gene: TRBV10-3; CDR3 DNA: TGTGCCATCAGCTCCCTGGAGGAGTATGGCTACACCTTC; CDR3 protein: CAISSLEEYGYTF
D gene: -; J gene: TRBJ1-5; clone size: -; V gene: TRBV29-1; CDR3 DNA: TGCAGCGCCGCCACAGGGTTCAATCAGCCCCAGCATTTT; CDR3 protein: CSAATGFNQPQHF
D gene: TRBD1; J gene: TRBJ1-2; clone size: -; V gene: TRBV29-1; CDR3 DNA: TGCAGCGTTGAAGAGGGACAGGGGGTCTATGGCTACACCTTC; CDR3 protein: CSVEEGQGVYGYTF
D gene: TRBD1; J gene: TRBJ2-7; clone size: many; V gene: TRBV24-1; CDR3 DNA: TGTGCCACCAGTAGGGGGGACAGGGTGGACGAGCAGTACTTC; CDR3 protein: CATSRGDRVDEQYF
D gene: -; J gene: TRBJ2-7; clone size: -; V gene: TRBV7-9; CDR3 DNA: TGTGCCAGCAAGGGGGGGGGGGTGCCGGCGGGAGACGAGCAGTACTTC; CDR3 protein: CASKGGGVPAGDEQYF
D gene: -; J gene: TRBJ2-1; clone size: many; V gene: TRBV11-2; CDR3 DNA: TGTGCCAGCAGCTTAGCACCGCGAGATACCTACAATGAGCAGTTCTTC; CDR3 protein: CASSLAPRDTYNEQFF
D gene: -; J gene: TRBJ2-2; clone size: many; V gene: TRBV27; CDR3 DNA: TGTGCCAGCAGTCCTTACATCGGGGAGCTGTTTTTT; CDR3 protein: CASSPYIGELFF
D gene: TRBD1; J gene: TRBJ2-7; clone size: many; V gene: TRBV30; CDR3 DNA: TGTGCCTGGAGTGGAGGGGGCGGCTACGAGCAGTACTTC; CDR3 protein: CAWSGGGGYEQYF
D gene: -; J gene: TRBJ2-4; clone size: -; V gene: TRBV20-1; CDR3 DNA: TGCAGTGCTAGACAGGGCCCTCGAGCCAAAAACATTCAGTACTTC; CDR3 protein: CSARQGPRAKNIQYF
D gene: TRBD1; J gene: TRBJ1-6; clone size: few; V gene: TRBV27; CDR3 DNA: TGTGCCAGCAGTTTAACCCTACCCAGGGGGGCGAATTCACCCCTCCACTTT; CDR3 protein: CASSLTLPRGANSPLHF
D gene: -; J gene: TRBJ1-1; clone size: many; V gene: TRBV11-2; CDR3 DNA: TGTGCCAGCAGCTTAGGGTTCACTGAAGCTTTCTTT; CDR3 protein: CASSLGFTEAFF
D gene: TRBD2; J gene: TRBJ2-1; clone size: -; V gene: TRBV6-2/TRBV6-3; CDR3 DNA: TGTGCCAGCAGGCCCCTTGGGCTAGCGGGAAGTGAGCAGTTCTTC; CDR3 protein: CASRPLGLAGSEQFF
D gene: TRBD1; J gene: TRBJ1-5; clone size: many; V gene: TRBV12-3/TRBV12-4; CDR3 DNA: TGTGCCAGCAGTCCCACAGGGGGCCGGCGCAATCAGCCCCAGCATTTT; CDR3 protein: CASSPTGGRRNQPQHF